This T cell receptor (beta chain) was captured in a study of shared clonotypes between healthy human individuals. V was trimmed by 7 bases and J by 4 bases, leaving 10 bases between them. The CDR3 totals 11 residues. The germline CDR1 and CDR2 sequences are SQVTM and ANQGSEA. The method was immunoSEQ multiplex PCR; TCRdb's version includes in-frame clones alone and lacks a portion of them. The sample yields a few million clones, approximately 94% seen once. The sequenced sample consisted of naive CD4+ T cells sorted from blood. Subset given: CD45RA+ positively selected. This receptor was obtained from a man between 18 and 35 years old in good health. The rearrangement uses TRBV29-1 and TRBJ1-1; TRBD1 might be the D (6 bases). CDR3 protein: CSATGFTEAFF. The CDR3 coding sequence is TGCAGCGCAACAGGGTTCACTGAAGCTTTCTTT.